This TCR beta chain was identified in a study of T-cell memory formation after mild COVID-19. Study-wide background: The two donors had largely donor-specific TCR clusters. Overall study findings and caveats: Later expanders leaned CD4+, whereas clones that contracted between day 15 and 85 were balanced CD4/CD8. Some responding clones appeared in pre-infection memory, suggesting cross-reactive memory joined.

TCRdb passed the 5' RACE reads through MiXCR, listing each CDR3 protein once. The sample holds about 82,000 distinct CDR3 sequences, about 13% seen once. Germline lookup yields CDR1 PRHDT and CDR2 FYEKMQ (reference sequence). The CDR3 covers 15 residues. The junction had 5 bases not matched to a gene; V was cut back by 4 bases and J by 3 bases. Comments on this clonotype: No antigen is known for it.

This TCR came from an adult woman who had mild COVID-19 (a few samples of this study predate the infection). Cell type and time point are not known. The chain employs TRBV13 and TRBJ2-5, with 10 bases identical to TRBD2. Source material: PBMCs or a T cell subset sorted from them (not recorded which). The CDR3 DNA is TGTGCCAGCAGCTCCACCGGGACTAGCGAAGAGACCCAGTACTTC. Translated: CASSSTGTSEETQYF.